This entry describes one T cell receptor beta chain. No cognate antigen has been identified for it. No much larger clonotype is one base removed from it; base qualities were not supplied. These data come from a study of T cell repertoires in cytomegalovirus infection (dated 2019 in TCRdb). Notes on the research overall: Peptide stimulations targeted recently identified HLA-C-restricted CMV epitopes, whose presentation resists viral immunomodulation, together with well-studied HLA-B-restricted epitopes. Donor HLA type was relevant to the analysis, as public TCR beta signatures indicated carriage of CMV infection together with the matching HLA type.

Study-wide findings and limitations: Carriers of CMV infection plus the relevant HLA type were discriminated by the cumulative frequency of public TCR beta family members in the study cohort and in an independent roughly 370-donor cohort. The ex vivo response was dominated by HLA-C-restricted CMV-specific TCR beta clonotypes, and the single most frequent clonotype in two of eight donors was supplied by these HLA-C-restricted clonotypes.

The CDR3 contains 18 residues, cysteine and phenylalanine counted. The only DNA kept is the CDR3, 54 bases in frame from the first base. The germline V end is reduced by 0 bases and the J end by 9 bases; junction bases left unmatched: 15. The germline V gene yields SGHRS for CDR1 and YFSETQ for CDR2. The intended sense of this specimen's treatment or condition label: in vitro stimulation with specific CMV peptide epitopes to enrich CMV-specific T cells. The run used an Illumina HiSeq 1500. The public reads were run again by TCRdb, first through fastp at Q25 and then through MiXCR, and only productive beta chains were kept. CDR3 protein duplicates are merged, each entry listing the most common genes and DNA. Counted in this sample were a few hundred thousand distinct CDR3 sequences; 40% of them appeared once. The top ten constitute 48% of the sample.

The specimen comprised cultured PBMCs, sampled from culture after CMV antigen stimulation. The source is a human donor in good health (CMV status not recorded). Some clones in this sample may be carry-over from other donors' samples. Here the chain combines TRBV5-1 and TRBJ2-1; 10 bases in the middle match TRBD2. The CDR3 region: CASSLEPASGSGVGEQFF. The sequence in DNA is TGCGCCAGCAGCTTGGAGCCGGCTAGCGGGAGCGGTGTTGGTGAGCAGTTCTTC.